This TCR beta chain came from a study of control samples from healthy donors and cancer patients (dated by TCRdb to 2019 to 2021). The library was produced with the immunoSEQ multiplex PCR assay. TCRdb retrieved this table from immuneACCESS and kept in-frame rearrangements only. Not all clones are present; in checked studies, unresolved V genes account for under half, and no reason is known for the remainder. This sample has about 55,000 clones in its table, and 90% to 95% of those were observed once. Approximately 2.2% of the sample is taken by the ten largest. Looking up the germline V gene yields CDR1 KGHSH and CDR2 LQKENI. V gives up 1 base and J gives up 8 bases, and the segment between their germline ends measures 11 bases. Taken from cysteine to phenylalanine, the CDR3 has 13 residues. Only the CDR3 region is kept as DNA, spanning 39 bases read in frame from base 1. With regard to this clone: The target of this receptor is not known. Per-base qualities were not stored, and no clone one base away is much larger.

The receptor's source is a man aged 30 to 45 in good health. The V and J genes are TRBV18 and TRBJ1-2, with no D gene named confidently. Specimen: blood. The base sequence is TGTGCCAGCTCACCACTCGCAGGAGAGGGCTACACCTTC. Its product reads: CASSPLAGEGYTF.